This TCR beta chain was sequenced in a study of blood T cell repertoires in COVID-19. Study details: COVID-19 samples collected from the United States, Italy and Spain covered acute and convalescent phases. PBMCs, B-cell-depleted T cells, or T cells were the source of the cDNA or gDNA that made up the material.

Authors' analysis steps: Scientists estimated how many nucleated cells there were by amplifying reference gene primers. The repertoire was sequenced with immunoSEQ multiplex PCR; TCRdb's copy has only in-frame clones and lacks some. The D gene and trimming were derived from the DNA, and the V and J assignments and clone size from that table. The repertoire holds over 12,000 clones, with around 88% as singletons. V dropped 4 bases and J dropped 1 base, with 18 bases sitting between them. This CDR3 comprises 18 residues. The germline CDR1 and CDR2 sequences are SGDLS and YYNGEE. The sequencing sample was made of peripheral blood. This receptor was identified in a human donor in a cohort sampled during active COVID-19. The chain links TRBV9 to TRBJ2-6; D remains ambiguous. As DNA, the CDR3 is TGTGCCAGCAGCCCCCGCCCCACTGGGCCTTCTGGGGCCAACGTCCTGACTTTC. It codes for CASSPRPTGPSGANVLTF.